Following are 5 T cell receptor beta chains from one sample sequenced in a study of blood T cell repertoires in COVID-19. Generated by immunoSEQ multiplex PCR, the TCRdb table keeps only in-frame clones and is missing some. This table has under 250,000 clones, roughly 92% appearing once. The specimen was peripheral blood. These receptors all come from a man in his sixties with COVID-19, enrolled during active disease.

The CDR3 loop is CASSRTGDTGELFF. Written as DNA, the CDR3 is TGTGCCAGCAGCCGCACAGGGGACACCGGGGAGCTGTTTTTT. This sequence joins TRBV7-2 and TRBJ2-2; 7 bases are a match to TRBD1. The CDR3 covers 14 residues. In germline, CDR1 is SGHTA, CDR2 FQGNSA. The V gene end was trimmed by 5 bases and the J gene end by 3 bases; junction bases not matched to a gene: 3.

This clone appeared a single time. The gene calls are TRBV27 and TRBJ2-7, with D unclear. The length of the CDR3 is 11 residues. V was pared by 4 bases and J by 4 bases, with 5 bases between. Germline CDR1 reads MNHEY; CDR2 reads SMNVEV (reference sequence). CDR3 protein: CASSSRYEQYF. As DNA, the CDR3 is TGTGCCAGCAGTTCTCGGTACGAGCAGTACTTC.

The table lists this clone with a few counts. This sequence joins TRBV5-1 and TRBJ2-7, with TRBD1 identical over 9 bases. Germline V gene data show CDR1 as SGHRS and CDR2 as YFSETQ. J gave up 3 bases and V 4 bases, and 5 bases lay outside the gene matches. The CDR3 sequence is 14 residues long. CDR3: CASSAQGADYEQYF. DNA for the CDR3: TGCGCCAGCAGCGCACAGGGGGCAGACTACGAGCAGTACTTC. Looking up the rest from reference TRBV5-1 and TRBJ2-7 gives the full variable domain: KAGVTQTPRYLIKTRGQQVTLSCSPISGHRSVSWYQQTPGQGLQFLFEYFSETQRNKGNFPGRFSGRQFSNSRSEMNVSTLELGDSALYLCASSAQGADYEQYFGPGTRLTVT.

This rearrangement joins TRBV19 to TRBJ1-5; the match to TRBD1 covers 11 bases. The trim removed 6 bases at V and 3 bases at J, leaving 7 bases unmatched. Germline V gene sequence: CDR1 LNHDA, CDR2 SQIVND (reference sequence). The CDR3 is 16 amino acids. For the CDR3, the DNA is TGTGCCAGTAGAGCCTGGGGACAGGGGGACAATCAGCCCCAGCATTTT. It codes for CASRAWGQGDNQPQHF.

The chain joins TRBV19 to TRBJ1-5; 9 nucleotides agree with TRBD1. V shed 5 bases, J shed 6 bases, and the junction held 2 bases outside the gene matches. The germline V gene has CDR1 LNHDA and CDR2 SQIVND (reference sequence). There are 13 residues in the CDR3. The CDR3 region is CASSGDRVQPQHF. The CDR3 bases are TGTGCCAGTAGTGGGGACAGGGTTCAGCCCCAGCATTTT.